The 27 T cell receptor beta chains presented below share a single source sample, sequenced in a study of blood T cell repertoires in COVID-19. Method: immunoSEQ multiplex PCR; TCRdb's copy keeps in-frame clones and lacks some. The table shows hundreds of thousands of clones, with around 89% occurring only once. The sample comprised peripheral blood. The receptor set was obtained from a woman aged 55-69 years with acute or convalescent COVID-19.

V is TRBV27 and J is TRBJ1-3; D is undetermined. The CDR3 totals 16 residues. The V and J ends lost 2 bases and 0 bases respectively, with 11 bases between them. The V gene's germline CDR1 is MNHEY and CDR2 SMNVEV (reference sequence). The DNA of the CDR3 is TGTGCCAGCAGTTTACTTCCGCTAAACTCTGGAAACACCATATATTTT. Its protein product is CASSLLPLNSGNTIYF.

V usage is TRBV5-1 and J usage is TRBJ1-3; D remains ambiguous. The germline V gene has CDR1 SGHRS and CDR2 YFSETQ. V dropped 0 bases and J dropped 0 bases, with 4 bases sitting between them. The CDR3 has 14 residues. The CDR3 loop is CASSLDSSGNTIYF. The CDR3 bases are TGCGCCAGCAGCTTGGACAGCTCTGGAAACACCATATATTTT.

The chain couples TRBV5-1 to TRBJ1-2; tentatively, D is TRBD1 (6 bases). Trimming took 3 bases from V and 0 from J, leaving 15 bases between them. Per germline, CDR1 SGHRS and CDR2 YFSETQ. The CDR3 runs to 16 residues. The CDR3 sequence: CASSSLGDISNYGYTF. DNA for the CDR3: TGCGCCAGCAGCTCCTTGGGGGACATTTCTAACTATGGCTACACCTTC.

This clone was seen once. The rearrangement links TRBV4-1 to TRBJ1-1, with TRBD1 matching over 11 bases. The CDR3 has 17 amino acids. Germline CDR1 is MGHRA and CDR2 is YSYEKL. Trimming removed 3 bases from V and 1 base from J; junction bases left unmatched: 7. In DNA, the CDR3 is TGCGCCAGCAGCCAGGTAGGGACAGGGGGGGCGAACACTGAAGCTTTCTTT. It specifies CASSQVGTGGANTEAFF.

V gene TRBV7-9 combines with J gene TRBJ1-5, with D possibly being TRBD1 (6 bases). With 4 bases removed from V and 0 bases from J, the gap between germline ends came to 16 bases. Germline assignment: CDR1 SEHNR and CDR2 FQNEAQ (reference sequence). The CDR3 is 17 residues long. CDR3 in DNA: TGTGCCAGCAGCTCATCGTTGGGGACAAATAGCAATCAGCCCCAGCATTTT. The encoded protein is CASSSSLGTNSNQPQHF.

This clone showed up just a few times. The rearrangement uses TRBV6-6 and TRBJ2-1, with 8 positions matching TRBD2. The CDR3 is made up of 12 amino acids. V was clipped by 8 bases and J by 5 bases; unmatched bases: 2. CDR1 and CDR2 from the germline V gene are MNHNY and SVGAGI (reference sequence). The CDR3 region is CASLAGNNEQFF. As DNA, the CDR3 is TGTGCCAGCTTAGCGGGAAACAATGAGCAGTTCTTC.

The chain couples TRBV18 to TRBJ2-2; D may be TRBD2 (6 bases). CDR3 size: 14 residues. The V gene lost 3 bases and the J gene lost 5 bases, with 10 bases spanning the gap. Germline CDR1 and CDR2: KGHSH and LQKENI. DNA of the CDR3: TGTGCCAGCTCACCTATGGCGGGAACCGGGGAGCTGTTTTTT. Translation: CASSPMAGTGELFF.

CDR3 DNA sequence: TGTGCCAGCAATCGAGGGACACCGAACACCGGGGAGCTGTTTTTT. As protein: CASNRGTPNTGELFF. The chain uses TRBV27 and TRBJ2-2; maybe TRBD1 (6 bases). The CDR3 contains 15 residues. The germline V gene encodes CDR1 MNHEY and CDR2 SMNVEV (reference sequence). V was shortened by 7 bases and J by 0 bases, with 12 bases between the two germline ends.

The rearrangement uses TRBV7-3 and TRBJ2-1; 9 bases map to TRBD2. The CDR3 is 15 residues long. Trimming took 5 bases from V and 4 from J; bases not matched to a gene: 6. Germline V CDR1 and CDR2: SGHTA, FQGTGA. In nucleotides, the CDR3 is TGTGCCAGCAGCCTCCGGACTAGCGATTACAATGAGCAGTTCTTC. As protein: CASSLRTSDYNEQFF. Variable domain in full (rest from reference TRBV7-3 and TRBJ2-1): GAGVSQTPSNKVTEKGKYVELRCDPISGHTALYWYRQSLGQGPEFLIYFQGTGAADDSGLPNDRFFAVRPEGSVSTLKIQRTERGDSAVYLCASSLRTSDYNEQFFGPGTRLTVL.

A single count supports this clone. The V and J genes are TRBV5-1 and TRBJ2-3, with 10 bases fitting TRBD2. With V trimmed by 4 bases and J by 2 bases, 10 bases remained unmatched. CDR3 length: 17 amino acids. The germline V gene encodes CDR1 SGHRS and CDR2 YFSETQ. Here the CDR3 DNA reads TGCGCCAGCAGCCCCATATTTAGCGGGGGGACCACAGATACGCAGTATTTT. Translation: CASSPIFSGGTTDTQYF. The full variable domain, its missing parts supplied by reference TRBV5-1 and TRBJ2-3, is KAGVTQTPRYLIKTRGQQVTLSCSPISGHRSVSWYQQTPGQGLQFLFEYFSETQRNKGNFPGRFSGRQFSNSRSEMNVSTLELGDSALYLCASSPIFSGGTTDTQYFGPGTRLTVL.

V is TRBV6-6 and J is TRBJ2-5; no definite D call. Germline values: CDR1 MNHNY, CDR2 SVGAGI (reference sequence). The CDR3 spans 16 residues. Trimming took off 0 bases at V and 4 bases at J, with 15 bases between the two ends. CDR3 nucleotides: TGTGCCAGCAGTTACTCTGGGCGCCGGCCTCCAGAGACCCAGTACTTC. Its protein is CASSYSGRRPPETQYF.

V and J are TRBV7-2 and TRBJ2-6, with 9 bases matching TRBD1. Losses at the gene ends were 8 bases for V and 1 base for J; bases not matched to a gene: 9. The germline V gene has CDR1 SGHTA and CDR2 FQGNSA. The CDR3 covers 17 residues. The CDR3 sequence: CASVRGQGLSGANVLTF. The CDR3 DNA reads as TGTGCCAGCGTTAGGGGACAGGGACTTTCTGGGGCCAACGTCCTGACTTTC.

This clone was recorded once. J is TRBJ2-1 and V is TRBV11-2; 7 bases are a match to TRBD1. Germline V CDR1 and CDR2: SGHAT, FQNNGV. This CDR3 has 14 residues. V trimming: 2 bases; J trimming: 4 bases; junction bases outside the gene matches: 2. CDR3 sequence (DNA): TGTGCCAGCAGCTTAAGGGACAGTTACAATGAGCAGTTCTTC. Its translation: CASSLRDSYNEQFF.

The chain carries TRBV10-3 and TRBJ1-3; 10 positions match TRBD1. Germline values: CDR1 ENHRY, CDR2 SYGVKD. V lost 6 bases, J lost 0 bases, and 5 bases stayed unmatched. The CDR3 totals 16 residues. In nucleotides, the CDR3 is TGTGCCATCAGCCAGGACAGGGGGGTCTCTGGAAACACCATATATTTT. It codes for CAISQDRGVSGNTIYF.

As DNA, the CDR3 is TGCGCCAGCAGCCAAGACCGGGAGACCCAGTACTTC. This translates into CASSQDRETQYF. The V and J genes are TRBV4-1 and TRBJ2-5; no reliable D call. The CDR3 spans 12 residues. CDR1 is MGHRA and CDR2 is YSYEKL in the germline V gene. V was shortened by 0 bases and J by 5 bases, with 4 bases between the two germline ends.

The chain is built from TRBV7-9 and TRBJ2-7; 13 bases are a match to TRBD2. CDR3 length equals 16 residues. V trimming: 4 bases; J trimming: 0 bases; junction bases outside the gene matches: 3. Germline assignment: CDR1 SEHNR and CDR2 FQNEAQ (reference sequence). CDR3 nucleotide sequence: TGTGCCAGCAGCTCGCGGACTAGCGGGAGCTCCTACGAGCAGTACTTC. As protein: CASSSRTSGSSYEQYF.

The rearrangement links TRBV2 to TRBJ2-5; 9 nucleotides align to TRBD1. CDR1 and CDR2 from the germline V gene are SNHLY and FYNNEI. After removal of 6 bases from V and 4 bases from J, the junction contained 6 bases not matched to a gene. This CDR3 has 14 residues. The DNA of the CDR3 is TGTGCCAGCAGCCTAGCGGACAGGGGAGAGACCCAGTACTTC. This sequence encodes CASSLADRGETQYF.

This sequence joins TRBV9 and TRBJ2-3; D remains ambiguous. V was pared by 4 bases and J by 5 bases, with 14 bases between. Germline V gene lookup returns CDR1 SGDLS and CDR2 YYNGEE. CDR3 length: 14 residues. The CDR3 DNA sequence: TGTGCCAGCAGCCTATATTCAGGTGGAGATACGCAGTATTTT. This codes for CASSLYSGGDTQYF.

This chain's CDR3 is CAISEAGNGNTIYF. The CDR3 bases are TGTGCCATCAGTGAGGCAGGGAATGGAAACACCATATATTTT. The chain is built from TRBV10-3 and TRBJ1-3, with a possible D match to TRBD1 (5 bases). The germline V and J ends were trimmed by 2 bases and 3 bases, with 8 bases remaining between them. This CDR3 has 14 residues. Germline assignment: CDR1 ENHRY and CDR2 SYGVKD.

J is TRBJ1-5 and V is TRBV24-1; D gene unclear. The CDR3 loop spans 15 amino acids. CDR1 KGHDR and CDR2 SFDVKD come from the germline V gene. V lost 2 bases and J 0 bases, leaving 7 bases between the germline ends. CDR3 sequence reads: CATSDSVYSNQPQHF. CDR3 in DNA: TGTGCCACCAGTGATTCCGTATATAGCAATCAGCCCCAGCATTTT.

The chain joins TRBV12-5 to TRBJ2-5, with TRBD1 matching over 12 bases. The ends lost 1 base at V and 5 bases at J; junction bases unmatched: 2. This CDR3 region has 15 residues. Germline loops: CDR1 LGHNT, CDR2 FRNRAP. The CDR3 loop is CASGLGDRGRETQYF. The CDR3 DNA is TGTGCTAGTGGTTTGGGGGACAGGGGGCGCGAGACCCAGTACTTC.

For the CDR3, the DNA is TGTGCCAGCGGGGACCCGGGACAGGCTAATGAAAAACTGTTTTTT. Translated, it gives CASGDPGQANEKLFF. The chain carries TRBV2 and TRBJ1-4, with 8 bases lining up with TRBD1. Trimming took 8 bases from V and 3 from J; bases not matched to a gene: 8. Looked up from germline, CDR1 is SNHLY and CDR2 is FYNNEI. CDR3 length equals 15 residues.

The chain has TRBV27 and TRBJ1-2; 12 bases map to TRBD1. Per germline, CDR1 MNHEY and CDR2 SMNVEV (reference sequence). V was clipped by 5 bases and J by 8 bases; unmatched bases: 6. The CDR3 consists of 14 residues. The CDR3 region has the DNA TGTGCCAGCAGTAAGGGACAGGGGGCGGCCGGCTACACCTTC. Encoded protein: CASSKGQGAAGYTF.

This chain uses TRBV19 with TRBJ1-2; 8 bases are a match to TRBD1. From germline, CDR1 is LNHDA and CDR2 SQIVND (reference sequence). V dropped 7 bases and J dropped 9; count of bases not matched to a gene: 10. The CDR3 runs 13 residues. The CDR3: CASTAGGAGSYTF. CDR3 nucleotide sequence: TGTGCCAGTACGGCAGGGGGCGCGGGTAGCTACACCTTC.

V gene TRBV30 combines with J gene TRBJ2-5; D not certain. The J call may be mistaken, given a closer DNA end match to TRBJ2-7. Germline V gene lookup returns CDR1 GTSNPN and CDR2 SVGIG (reference sequence). This CDR3 spans 13 amino acids. In DNA, the CDR3 is TGTGCCTGGAGTGTCGGGTTGACCTACGAGCAGTACTTC. Protein product: CAWSVGLTYEQYF.

This chain uses TRBV7-2 with TRBJ1-6; tentatively, D is TRBD1 (6 bases). Germline-derived CDR1 and CDR2 are SGHTA and FQGNSA. V lost 10 bases and J lost 3, with 10 bases in between. The CDR3 runs to 13 residues. The CDR3 reads CATGALYNSPLHF. The CDR3 region has the DNA TGTGCCACAGGGGCTCTCTATAATTCACCCCTCCACTTT.

The chain employs TRBV2 and TRBJ1-4, with TRBD1 matching over 7 bases. The CDR3 has 20 residues. Germline-derived CDR1 and CDR2 are SNHLY and FYNNEI. Trimming at V came to 0 bases and at J to 0 bases, leaving 13 bases not matched to a gene. For the CDR3, the DNA is TGTGCCAGCAGTGAAGCGCTTCCGGGACAGCTAGTTGCAACTAATGAAAAACTGTTTTTT. It encodes CASSEALPGQLVATNEKLFF.